The rows below give T cell receptor beta chains drawn from one sample of a study of blood T cell repertoires in COVID-19. TCRdb's table, derived via immunoSEQ multiplex PCR, lists solely in-frame clones and lacks some. The sample yields fewer than 250,000 clones, around 80% seen once. The sample comprised peripheral blood. The source of these receptors is a man between 45 and 60 years old with active or convalescent COVID-19. Each CDR3 is given with its conserved first and last residue. The D gene is left open where the match is weak. The listing skips clone size in some rows; elsewhere it reads once, few, many or a size class.

>-|-|15|TRBJ2-6|TRBV6-5
CASTNGGSGANVLTF
TGTGCCAGCACAAACGGGGGCTCTGGGGCCAACGTCCTGACTTTC
>-|once|15|TRBJ2-7|TRBV6-6
CASSYKGASIYEQYF
TGTGCCAGCAGTTACAAAGGGGCGAGCATCTACGAGCAGTACTTC
>-|once|14|TRBJ1-1|TRBV29-1
CSVEGYSLNTEAFF
TGCAGCGTTGAAGGCTACAGCTTGAACACTGAAGCTTTCTTT
>-|-|12|TRBJ1-6|TRBV12-3/TRBV12-4
CASSLGPQALHF
TGTGCCAGCAGTTTAGGCCCCCAGGCCCTCCACTTT
>-|-|16|TRBJ1-1|TRBV7-2
CASSSQGAGGGTEAFF
TGTGCCAGCAGCTCGCAAGGTGCTGGAGGTGGCACTGAAGCTTTCTTT
>TRBD1|-|15|TRBJ2-2|TRBV6-6
CASRPTGGNTGELFF
TGTGCCAGCAGACCGACAGGGGGTAACACCGGGGAGCTGTTTTTT
>-|-|16|TRBJ1-4|TRBV2
CASSPSRRATNEKLFF
TGTGCCAGCAGTCCGTCCAGACGGGCAACTAATGAAAAACTGTTTTTT
>-|-|15|TRBJ1-1|TRBV19
CASRIPTGLNTEAFF
TGTGCCAGTAGGATACCAACAGGGTTAAACACTGAAGCTTTCTTT
>TRBD1|few|14|TRBJ2-7|TRBV27
CASADRGLGDEQYF
TGTGCCAGCGCCGACAGGGGGCTTGGCGACGAGCAGTACTTC
>-|-|14|TRBJ2-5|TRBV29-1
CSVEAPDSQETQYF
TGCAGCGTTGAAGCCCCGGACAGTCAAGAGACCCAGTACTTC
>-|-|14|TRBJ2-3|TRBV5-1
CASSSGQPTDTQYF
TGCGCCAGCAGCTCCGGACAGCCCACAGATACGCAGTATTTT
>TRBD1|-|17|TRBJ1-5|TRBV2
CASSPVGGQVRNQPQHF
TGTGCCAGCAGTCCGGTGGGAGGACAGGTTCGCAATCAGCCCCAGCATTTT
>-|-|14|TRBJ1-5|TRBV9
CASSPSVSNQPQHF
TGTGCCAGCAGCCCCTCAGTGAGCAATCAGCCCCAGCATTTT
>-|-|15|TRBJ1-5|TRBV4-3
CASSQDSLSNQPQHF
TGCGCCAGCAGCCAAGATTCCCTTAGCAATCAGCCCCAGCATTTT